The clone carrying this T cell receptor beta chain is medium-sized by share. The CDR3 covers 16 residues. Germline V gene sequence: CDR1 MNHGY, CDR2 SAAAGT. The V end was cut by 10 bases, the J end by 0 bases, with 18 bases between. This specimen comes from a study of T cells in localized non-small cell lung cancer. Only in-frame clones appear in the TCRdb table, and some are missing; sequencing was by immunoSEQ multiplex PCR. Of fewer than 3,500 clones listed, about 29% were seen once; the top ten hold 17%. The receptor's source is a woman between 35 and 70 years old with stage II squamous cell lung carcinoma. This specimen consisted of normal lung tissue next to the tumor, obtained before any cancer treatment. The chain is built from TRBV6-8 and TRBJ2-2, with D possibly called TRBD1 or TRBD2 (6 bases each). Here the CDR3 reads CAIKGGLDSNTGELFF. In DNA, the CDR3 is TGTGCCATCAAGGGGGGTTTAGATTCGAACACCGGGGAGCTGTTTTTT.